Below are 5 T cell receptor beta chains sequenced from a single sample in a study of tumor-infiltrating lymphocytes in primary liver carcinoma (TCRdb year 2017). Without any cell sorting, total RNA and DNA were co-extracted from about 20-30 mg of bulk tissue using the AllPrep DNA/RNA mini kit. The run used an Illumina HiSeq 2500. Starting from 450 to 500 ng total RNA, TCRbeta-specific cDNA was produced by reverse transcription with a constant-region primer and ProtoScript II reverse transcriptase. Construction of the TCRbeta libraries relied on three nested rounds of multiplex PCR, following a slightly modified ARM-PCR procedure. Multiplex TRBV1-TRBV30 forward primers and a Cbeta reverse primer were used in the first two PCR rounds, each of which was run for around 10 cycles. Starting from the raw public reads, TCRdb applied fastp trimming at Q25, assembled clones with MiXCR and retained in-frame beta chains. When rows share a CDR3 protein, they turn into one entry using the most common DNA and genes. For this sample there are 150,000 to 200,000 distinct CDR3 sequences; 85% appear just once. The top ten clonotypes cover around a sixth of the sample.

The sample taken for sequencing was tumor tissue from primary liver carcinoma. Receptors originate from a man in his forties with primary liver carcinoma and hepatitis B virus infection.

This chain uses TRBV24-1 with TRBJ2-1; unclear D gene. The germline gives CDR1 KGHDR, CDR2 SFDVKD. Trimming took 9 bases from V and 4 from J, leaving 15 bases between them. There are 14 residues in the CDR3. The CDR3 coding sequence is TGTGCCACCGGTGCCCCGGGCCTTTACAATGAGCAGTTCTTC. Translation: CATGAPGLYNEQFF.

Worth noting for this clonotype: At one end, the junction sequence differs from germline, possibly due to a read error. The genes are TRBV29-1 and TRBJ2-1; the match to TRBD2 covers 14 bases. Germline V gene sequence: CDR1 SQVTM, CDR2 ANQGSEA. The CDR3 has 14 amino acids. This CDR3 reads CSVGTSGRYNEQFF. CDR3 coding DNA: TGCAGCGTTGGGACTAGCGGGAGGTACAACGAGCAGTTCTTC.

As concerns this clonotype: The junction does not match germline at one end; this may be a read error. The gene calls are TRBV12-3 or TRBV12-4 and TRBJ1-1; possibly TRBD1 for D (6 bases). The CDR3 consists of 15 residues. CDR3 nucleotides: TGTGCCAGCAGCCCCGTCGCAGGGGCGAACACTGGAGCTTTCTTT. Translated: CASSPVAGANTGAFF.

Concerning this clonotype itself: One end of the junction varies from germline; a read error may be responsible. The CDR3 sequence: CSVLGPGLTGKLFF. The CDR3 DNA sequence: TGCAGTGTCCTCGGTCCGGGACTCACCGGGAAGCTGTTTTTT. The V and J genes are TRBV29-1 and TRBJ2-2; a weak D match, TRBD2 (6 bases). Germline V lookup: CDR1 SQVTM, CDR2 ANQGSEA. The CDR3 is 14 residues long.

Concerning this clonotype itself: The CDR3 carries no conserved terminal phenylalanine or tryptophan, so it likely arises from a read error. V and J are TRBV28 and TRBJ1-4; 7 bases map to TRBD1. The CDR3 sequence is 14 residues long. Per the germline V gene, CDR1 is MDHEN and CDR2 is SYDVKM. The V segment lost 5 bases and the J segment 8 bases; nucleotides outside the gene matches: 8. This CDR3 is CASSMGQSREKLFL. Here the CDR3 DNA reads TGTGCCAGCAGTATGGGACAGTCAAGGGAAAAACTGTTTCTT.